These T cell receptor beta chains were read from a single sample in a study of control samples from healthy donors and cancer patients. This table comes from immunoSEQ multiplex PCR, and its TCRdb copy is limited to in-frame clones, with some not included. The sample lists roughly 95,000 clones; approximately 90% were seen once. The sequenced sample was blood. Source of these receptors: a woman aged 30 to 39 in good health. Both conserved end residues are trimmed from each CDR3.

TRBV7-9	12	ASSLVGIYNEQF
TRBV6-6	12	ASRPGRNQETQY
TRBV6-6	14	ASSSPSGTGGNEQF
TRBV5-1	13	ASRAGEHSNQPQH
TRBV19	12	ASSIGVSNQPQH
TRBV5-4	17	ASSLAGGIAGSAKNIQY
TRBV24-1	14	ATSEGAEPLNTEAF
TRBV29-1	12	SVIGLAGAGEQF
TRBV7-7	12	ASSYSANTGELF
TRBV19	14	ASSIFLAGGSYGYT
TRBV6-1	14	ASSEGSTSTAQRQF
TRBV12-5	10	ASGLGGNEQF
TRBV3-1/TRBV3-2	12	ASSPAGSGNTIY
TRBV19	11	ASSIGAHAGYT
TRBV12-3/TRBV12-4	9	ASGPADGYT
TRBV5-6	12	ASSRRELDTEAF
TRBV18	12	ASSLDRTNQPQH
TRBV18	13	ASSPGGIATDTQY
TRBV4-2	12	ASSQDRGPSALH
TRBV4-1	14	ASSLHSSGRAVEQF
TRBV5-1	11	ASRQVLNTEAF
TRBV19	12	ASMNGPNTGELF
TRBV4-2	13	ASRYTGGEAQPQH
TRBV21-1	12	ASSKTGLDYGYT
TRBV6-5	11	ASSPTWNTEAF
TRBV12-3/TRBV12-4	11	ASSLGRGTEAF
TRBV5-1	16	ASSSRPPGQGFNSPLH
TRBV7-8	13	ASSLKGSSGNTIY
TRBV10-3	14	AISEGGPGSADTQY
TRBV30	14	AWTVGQGGLVGELF
TRBV5-1	13	ASSLVRAADNEQF
TRBV19	16	ASRIKGMRPPMNTEAF
TRBV20-1	9	SAKGGYEQY
TRBV29-1	11	SVLGGVYTEAF